This T cell receptor (beta chain) was recovered during a study of blood T cell repertoires in COVID-19. Study-level background: The United States, Italy and Spain provided the acute and convalescent COVID-19 samples.

Authors' methods: Amplifying reference gene primers gave estimates of nucleated cell counts. Here immunoSEQ multiplex PCR was the method, and the copy in TCRdb shows in-frame clones only, minus some. V, J and clone size are taken as reported in that table, and D and trimming were inferred from the DNA itself. The table shows approximately 280,000 clones, with more than 80% occurring only once. The CDR3 extends over 15 amino acids. CDR1 is KGHSH, CDR2 LQKENI, per germline. The ends were cut back, 8 bases at V and 0 bases at J, with 13 bases in the middle. V and J are TRBV18 and TRBJ1-4; D not certain. The sample comprised peripheral blood. This TCR derives from a woman aged 25-40 years with COVID-19, enrolled during active disease. The CDR3 DNA reads as TGTGCCAGCCGGCGAAACAGTGCAACTAATGAAAAACTGTTTTTT. Translating gives CASRRNSATNEKLFF.